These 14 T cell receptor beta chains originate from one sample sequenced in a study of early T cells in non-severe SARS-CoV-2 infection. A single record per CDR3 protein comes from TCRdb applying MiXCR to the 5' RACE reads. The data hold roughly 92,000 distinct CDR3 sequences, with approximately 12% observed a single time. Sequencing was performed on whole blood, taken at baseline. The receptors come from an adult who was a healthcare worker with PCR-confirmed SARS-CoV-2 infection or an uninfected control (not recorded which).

The CDR3 DNA is TGTGCCAGCTCACTCAAACAGGGAAACGAGCAGTACTTC. Protein sequence: CASSLKQGNEQYF. The genes are TRBV18 and TRBJ2-7; weak D call: TRBD1 (6 bases). This CDR3 is 13 amino acids long. The V gene lost 4 bases and the J gene lost 5 bases, with 12 bases spanning the gap. CDR1 KGHSH and CDR2 LQKENI come from the germline V gene.

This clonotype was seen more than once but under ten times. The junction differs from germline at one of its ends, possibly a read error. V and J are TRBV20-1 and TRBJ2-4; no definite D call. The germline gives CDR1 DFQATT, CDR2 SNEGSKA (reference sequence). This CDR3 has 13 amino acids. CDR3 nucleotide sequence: TGCAGTGCTGTATCCGGAGCCGGGTCCTCGGTAACCTTC. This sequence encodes CSAVSGAGSSVTF.

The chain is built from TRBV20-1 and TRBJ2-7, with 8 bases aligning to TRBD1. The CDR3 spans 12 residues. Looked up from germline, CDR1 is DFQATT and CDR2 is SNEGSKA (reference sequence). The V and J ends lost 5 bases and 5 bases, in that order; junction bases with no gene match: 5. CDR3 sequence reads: CSAPDREDEQYF. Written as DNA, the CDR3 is TGCAGTGCTCCGGACAGGGAGGACGAGCAGTACTTC.

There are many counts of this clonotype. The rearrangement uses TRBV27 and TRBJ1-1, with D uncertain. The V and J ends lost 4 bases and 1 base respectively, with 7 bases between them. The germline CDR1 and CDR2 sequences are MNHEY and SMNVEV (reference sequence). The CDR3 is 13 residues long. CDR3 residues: CASSWTTNTEAFF. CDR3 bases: TGTGCCAGCAGTTGGACCACGAACACTGAAGCTTTCTTT.

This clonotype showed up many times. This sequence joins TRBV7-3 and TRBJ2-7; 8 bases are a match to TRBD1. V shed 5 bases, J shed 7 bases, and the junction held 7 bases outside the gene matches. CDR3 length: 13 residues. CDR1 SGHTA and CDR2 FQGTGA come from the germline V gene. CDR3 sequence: CASSPRQGSEQYF. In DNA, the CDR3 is TGTGCCAGCAGCCCCCGACAGGGGTCGGAGCAGTACTTC.

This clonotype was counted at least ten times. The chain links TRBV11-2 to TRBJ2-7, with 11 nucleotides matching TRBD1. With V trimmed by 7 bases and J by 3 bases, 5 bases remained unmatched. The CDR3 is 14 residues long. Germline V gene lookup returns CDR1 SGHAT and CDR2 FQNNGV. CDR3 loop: CASTPGTGGYEQYF. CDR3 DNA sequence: TGTGCCAGCACCCCAGGGACAGGGGGCTACGAGCAGTACTTC.

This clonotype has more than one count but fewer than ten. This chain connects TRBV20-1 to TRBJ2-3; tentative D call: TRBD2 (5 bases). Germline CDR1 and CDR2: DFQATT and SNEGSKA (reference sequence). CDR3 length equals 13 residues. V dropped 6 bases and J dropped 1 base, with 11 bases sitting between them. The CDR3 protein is CSAPQEGTDTQYF. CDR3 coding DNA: TGCAGTGCCCCCCAGGAGGGCACAGATACGCAGTATTTT.

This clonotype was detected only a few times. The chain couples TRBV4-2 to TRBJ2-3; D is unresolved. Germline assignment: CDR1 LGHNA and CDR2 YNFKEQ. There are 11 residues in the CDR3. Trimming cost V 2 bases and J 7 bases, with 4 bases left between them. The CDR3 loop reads CASSQSNTQYF. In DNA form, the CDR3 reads TGTGCCAGCAGCCAATCAAATACGCAGTATTTT.

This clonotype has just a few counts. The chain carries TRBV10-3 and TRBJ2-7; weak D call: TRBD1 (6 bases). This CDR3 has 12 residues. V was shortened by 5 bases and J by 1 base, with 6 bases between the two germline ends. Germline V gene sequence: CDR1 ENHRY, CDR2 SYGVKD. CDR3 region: CAISTGSYEQYF. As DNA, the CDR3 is TGTGCCATCAGTACAGGGTCCTACGAGCAGTACTTC.

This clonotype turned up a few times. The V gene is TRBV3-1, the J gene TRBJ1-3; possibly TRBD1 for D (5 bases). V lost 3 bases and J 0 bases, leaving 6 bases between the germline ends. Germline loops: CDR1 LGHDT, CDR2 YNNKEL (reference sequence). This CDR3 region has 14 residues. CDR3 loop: CASSHGTSGNTIYF. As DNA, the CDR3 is TGTGCCAGCAGCCACGGGACCTCTGGAAACACCATATATTTT.

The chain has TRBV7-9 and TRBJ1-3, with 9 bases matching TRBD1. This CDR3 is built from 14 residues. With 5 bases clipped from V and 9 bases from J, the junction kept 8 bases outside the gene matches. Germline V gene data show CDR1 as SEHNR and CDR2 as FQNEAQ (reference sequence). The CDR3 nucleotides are TGTGCCAGCAGCGGGGACAGGGCCAAGGGCACCATATATTTT. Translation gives CASSGDRAKGTIYF.

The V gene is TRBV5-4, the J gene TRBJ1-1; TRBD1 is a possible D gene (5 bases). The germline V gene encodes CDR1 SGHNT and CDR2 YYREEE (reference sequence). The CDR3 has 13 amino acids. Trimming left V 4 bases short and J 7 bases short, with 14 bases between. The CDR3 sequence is CASSTRQTVEAFF. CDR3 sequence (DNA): TGTGCCAGCAGCACCCGACAGACAGTTGAAGCTTTCTTT.

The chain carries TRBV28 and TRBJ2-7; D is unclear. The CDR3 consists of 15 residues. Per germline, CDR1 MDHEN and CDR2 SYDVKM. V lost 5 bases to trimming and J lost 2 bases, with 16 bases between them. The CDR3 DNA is TGTGCCAGCAGTGGGTTGTCGACCCCCACCTACGAGCAGTACTTC. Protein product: CASSGLSTPTYEQYF.

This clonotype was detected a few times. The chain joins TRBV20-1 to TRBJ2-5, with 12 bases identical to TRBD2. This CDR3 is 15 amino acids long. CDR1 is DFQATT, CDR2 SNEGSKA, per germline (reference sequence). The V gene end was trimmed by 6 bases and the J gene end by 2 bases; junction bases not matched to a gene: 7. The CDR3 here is CSAHGGLAGQETQYF. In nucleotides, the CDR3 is TGCAGTGCGCATGGAGGACTAGCGGGACAAGAGACCCAGTACTTC.